The source of this T cell receptor beta chain is a study of cytomegalovirus exposure and HLA in healthy donors. General study findings and limits: In a later analysis, at a false discovery rate of 0.05, roughly 17,000 TCR beta sequences matched HLA alleles. An assumption of roughly uniform sequencing depth across donors underlay the presence/absence analyses.

The CDR3 totals 14 residues. Germline V CDR1 and CDR2: MNHEY, SMNVEV (reference sequence). Trimming cost V 5 bases and J 6 bases, with 14 bases left between them. A word on this clone: Its antigen is not known.

PCR amplification relied on 60 Vbeta primers (plus 13 Jbeta primers). Here immunoSEQ multiplex PCR was the method, and the copy in TCRdb shows in-frame clones only, minus some. The table records approximately 140,000 clones, 84% of them present only once. This rearrangement joins TRBV27 to TRBJ2-1, with a tentative D call TRBD2 (6 bases). This clonotype was sampled from a man aged 50 to 60 in good health and CMV-seronegative. Sequencing was carried out using PBMCs. The CDR3 reads CASSLGGIGNEQFF. CDR3 coding DNA: TGTGCCAGCAGTCTTGGAGGGATCGGCAATGAGCAGTTCTTC.